This T cell receptor beta chain was recovered during a study of T cells in Graves' hyperthyroidism and ophthalmopathy. Across the study: Prior to any treatment, at the point of initial diagnosis, peripheral blood was collected. Broader study findings: Model predictions of ophthalmopathy came a median about six months before onset.

Hyperthyroidism patients were newly diagnosed, had disease duration under 2 months, and were aged 18 to 65 years. This clonotype was seen ten or more times. The antigen is not known. Per the germline V gene, CDR1 is KGHDR and CDR2 is SFDVKD. The V gene lost 9 bases and the J gene lost 6 bases, with 16 bases spanning the gap. The CDR3 is made up of 13 amino acids. RNA transcripts provided the source from which TCR beta CDR3 regions were amplified. HTBI primers drove first-round RT-PCR of the TCR CDR3. TCRdb reprocessed the multiplex PCR reads via MiXCR and lists one record per CDR3 protein. The sample shows about 720,000 distinct CDR3 sequences, 18% of them seen only once.

The chain recombines TRBV24-1 with TRBJ1-1, with a possible D match to TRBD1 (6 bases). This TCR derives from a woman in her 50s with Graves' hyperthyroidism that later progressed to Graves' ophthalmopathy. Specimen: blood. The CDR3 loop reads CATRAGEFAEAFF. CDR3 in DNA: TGTGCCACCCGGGCAGGGGAATTCGCTGAAGCTTTCTTT.